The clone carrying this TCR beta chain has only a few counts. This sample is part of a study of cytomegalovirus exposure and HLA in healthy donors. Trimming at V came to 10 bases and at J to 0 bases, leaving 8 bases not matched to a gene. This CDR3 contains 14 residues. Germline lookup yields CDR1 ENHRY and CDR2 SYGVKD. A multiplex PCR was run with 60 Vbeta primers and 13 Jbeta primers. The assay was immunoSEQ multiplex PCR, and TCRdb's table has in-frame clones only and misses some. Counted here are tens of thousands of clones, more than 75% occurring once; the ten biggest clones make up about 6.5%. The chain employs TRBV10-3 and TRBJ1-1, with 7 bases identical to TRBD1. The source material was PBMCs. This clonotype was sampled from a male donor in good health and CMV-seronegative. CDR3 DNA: TGTGCCACAGGACAGGATTCTATGAACACTGAAGCTTTCTTT. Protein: CATGQDSMNTEAFF.